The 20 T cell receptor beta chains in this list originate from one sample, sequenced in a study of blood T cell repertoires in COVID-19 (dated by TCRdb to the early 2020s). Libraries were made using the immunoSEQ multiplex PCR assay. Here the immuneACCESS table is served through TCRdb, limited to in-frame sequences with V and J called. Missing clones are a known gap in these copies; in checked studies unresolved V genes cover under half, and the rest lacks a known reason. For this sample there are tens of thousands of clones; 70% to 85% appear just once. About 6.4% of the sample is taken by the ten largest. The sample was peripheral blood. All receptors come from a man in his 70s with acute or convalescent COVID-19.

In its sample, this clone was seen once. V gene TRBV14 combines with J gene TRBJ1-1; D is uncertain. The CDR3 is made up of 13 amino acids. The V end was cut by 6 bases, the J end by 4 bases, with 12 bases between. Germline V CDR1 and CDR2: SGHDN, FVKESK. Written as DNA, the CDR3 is TGTGCCAGCAGTCAGACACCTTCCACTGAAGCTTTCTTT. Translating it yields CASSQTPSTEAFF.

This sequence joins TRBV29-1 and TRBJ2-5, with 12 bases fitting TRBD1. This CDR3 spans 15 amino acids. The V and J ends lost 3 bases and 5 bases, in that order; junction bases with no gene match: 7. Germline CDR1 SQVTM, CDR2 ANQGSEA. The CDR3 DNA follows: TGCAGCGTTGATTGGGACAGGGGGCAGCAGGAGACCCAGTACTTC. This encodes CSVDWDRGQQETQYF.

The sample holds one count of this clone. CDR3 sequence reads: CASSITGTPPYNEQFF. The CDR3 DNA reads as TGTGCCAGCTCTATAACCGGGACACCTCCCTACAATGAGCAGTTCTTC. The chain links TRBV28 to TRBJ2-1; the D gene is possibly TRBD1 (6 bases). From germline, CDR1 is MDHEN and CDR2 SYDVKM. The germline V and J ends were trimmed by 8 bases and 2 bases, with 19 bases remaining between them. The CDR3 covers 16 residues.

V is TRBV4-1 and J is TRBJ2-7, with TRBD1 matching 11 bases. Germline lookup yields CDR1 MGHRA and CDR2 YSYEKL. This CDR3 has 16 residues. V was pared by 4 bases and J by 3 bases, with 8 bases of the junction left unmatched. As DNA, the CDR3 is TGCGCCAGCAGCCTTATTCCGGGACAGGGGGGCTACGAGCAGTACTTC. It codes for CASSLIPGQGGYEQYF.

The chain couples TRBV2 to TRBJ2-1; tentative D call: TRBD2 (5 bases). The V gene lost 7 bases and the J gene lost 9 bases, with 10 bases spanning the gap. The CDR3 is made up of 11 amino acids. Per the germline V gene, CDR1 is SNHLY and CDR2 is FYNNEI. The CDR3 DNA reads TGTGCCAGCACCCCGGGATCTGAGCAGTTCTTC. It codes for CASTPGSEQFF.

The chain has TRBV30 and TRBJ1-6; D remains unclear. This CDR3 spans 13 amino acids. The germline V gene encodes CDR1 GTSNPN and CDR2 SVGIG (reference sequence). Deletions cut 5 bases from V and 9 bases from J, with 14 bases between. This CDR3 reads CAWDGGSFSPLHF. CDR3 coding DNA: TGTGCCTGGGACGGAGGCTCCTTTTCACCCCTCCACTTT.

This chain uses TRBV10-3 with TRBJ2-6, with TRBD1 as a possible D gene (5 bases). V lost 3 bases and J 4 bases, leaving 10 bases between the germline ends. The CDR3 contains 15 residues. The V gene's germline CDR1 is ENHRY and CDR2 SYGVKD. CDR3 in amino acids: CAISDDRSGANVLTF. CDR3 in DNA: TGTGCCATCAGTGACGACAGATCCGGGGCCAACGTCCTGACTTTC.

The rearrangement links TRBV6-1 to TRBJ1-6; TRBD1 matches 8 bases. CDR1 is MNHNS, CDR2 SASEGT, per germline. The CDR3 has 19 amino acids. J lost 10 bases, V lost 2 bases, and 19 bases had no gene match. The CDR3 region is CASSEQAGGRATQGSPLHF. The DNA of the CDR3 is TGTGCCAGCAGTGAACAGGCAGGGGGCAGGGCTACTCAGGGATCACCCCTCCACTTT.

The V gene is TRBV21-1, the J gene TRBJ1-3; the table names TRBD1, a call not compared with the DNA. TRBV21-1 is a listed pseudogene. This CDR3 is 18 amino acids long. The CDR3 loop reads CASSNSSEGDRSGNTIYF. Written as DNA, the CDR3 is TGTGCCAGCAGCAATTCATCTGAGGGGGATCGATCTGGAAACACCATATATTTT.

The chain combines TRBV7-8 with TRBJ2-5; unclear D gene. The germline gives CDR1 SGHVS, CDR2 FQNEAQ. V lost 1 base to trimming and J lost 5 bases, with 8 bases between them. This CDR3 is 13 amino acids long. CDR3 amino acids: CASSLVGPETQYF. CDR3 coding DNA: TGTGCCAGCAGCTTAGTCGGTCCGGAGACCCAGTACTTC.

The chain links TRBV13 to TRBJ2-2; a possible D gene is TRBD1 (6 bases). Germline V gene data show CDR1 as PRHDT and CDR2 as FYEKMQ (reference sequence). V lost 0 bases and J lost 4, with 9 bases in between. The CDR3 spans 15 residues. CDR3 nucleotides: TGTGCCAGCAGCTTAGGGGGCAGGGGCACCGGGGAGCTGTTTTTT. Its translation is CASSLGGRGTGELFF.

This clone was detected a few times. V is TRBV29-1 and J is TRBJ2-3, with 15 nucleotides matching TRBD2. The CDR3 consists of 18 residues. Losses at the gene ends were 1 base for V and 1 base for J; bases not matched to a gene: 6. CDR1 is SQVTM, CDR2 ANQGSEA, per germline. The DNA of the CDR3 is TGCAGCGTTGAAGGCGTGGGACTAGCGGGAGGTCGCACAGATACGCAGTATTTT. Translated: CSVEGVGLAGGRTDTQYF.

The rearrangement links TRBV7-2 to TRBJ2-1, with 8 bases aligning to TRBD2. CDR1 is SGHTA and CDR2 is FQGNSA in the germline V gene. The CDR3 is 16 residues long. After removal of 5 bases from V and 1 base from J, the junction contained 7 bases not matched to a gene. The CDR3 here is CASSPYSGESYNEQFF. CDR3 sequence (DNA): TGTGCCAGCAGCCCCTATAGCGGGGAATCCTACAATGAGCAGTTCTTC.

The CDR3 here is CASSEPPREQFF. The DNA for the CDR3 is TGTGCCAGCAGTGAACCTCCCCGGGAGCAGTTCTTC. This sequence joins TRBV6-1 and TRBJ2-1; D not resolved. The CDR3 contains 12 residues. Germline V gene lookup returns CDR1 MNHNS and CDR2 SASEGT. V shed 2 bases and J shed 10 bases, with 9 bases lying between them.

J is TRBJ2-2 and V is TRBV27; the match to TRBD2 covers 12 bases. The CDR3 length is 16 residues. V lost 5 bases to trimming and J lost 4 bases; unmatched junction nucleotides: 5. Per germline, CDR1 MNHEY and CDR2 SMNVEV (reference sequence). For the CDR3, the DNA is TGTGCCAGCAGTCTTACTAGCGGGGGGATCACCGGGGAGCTGTTTTTT. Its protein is CASSLTSGGITGELFF.

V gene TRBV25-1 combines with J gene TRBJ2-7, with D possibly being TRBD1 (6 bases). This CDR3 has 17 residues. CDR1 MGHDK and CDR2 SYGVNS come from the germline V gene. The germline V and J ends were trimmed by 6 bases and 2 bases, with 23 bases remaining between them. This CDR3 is CASRKSGTHTRPYEQYV. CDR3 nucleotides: TGTGCCAGCAGAAAAAGTGGGACACATACTCGTCCCTACGAGCAGTACGTC.

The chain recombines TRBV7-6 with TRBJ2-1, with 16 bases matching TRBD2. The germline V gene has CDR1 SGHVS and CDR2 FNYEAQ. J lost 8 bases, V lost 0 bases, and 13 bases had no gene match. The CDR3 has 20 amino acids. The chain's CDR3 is CASSLARKGTSGRAPDEQFF. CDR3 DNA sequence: TGTGCCAGCAGCTTAGCCCGAAAGGGGACTAGCGGGAGGGCCCCCGATGAGCAGTTCTTC.

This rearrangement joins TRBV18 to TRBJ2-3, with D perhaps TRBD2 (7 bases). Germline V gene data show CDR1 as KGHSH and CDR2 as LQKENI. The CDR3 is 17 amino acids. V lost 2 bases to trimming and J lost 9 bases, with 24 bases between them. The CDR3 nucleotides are TGTGCCAGCTCACCAAACGGGGGCGGGAGTCAAGGAGGCACGCAGTATTTT. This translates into CASSPNGGGSQGGTQYF.

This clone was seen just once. CDR3 residues: CASSLIGGSSGTLLIDTQYF. CDR3 DNA: TGCGCCAGCAGCCTAATTGGCGGGTCTAGCGGTACCCTTTTAATTGATACGCAGTATTTT. J is TRBJ2-3 and V is TRBV5-1, with 7 bases identical to TRBD2. The germline V gene has CDR1 SGHRS and CDR2 YFSETQ. J was trimmed by 6 bases and V by 4 bases; bases with no gene match: 26. The CDR3 runs to 20 residues.

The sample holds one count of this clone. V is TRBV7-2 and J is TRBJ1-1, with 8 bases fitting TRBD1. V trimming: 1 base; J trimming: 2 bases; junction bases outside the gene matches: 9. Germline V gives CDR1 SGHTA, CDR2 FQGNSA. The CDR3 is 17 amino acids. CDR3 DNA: TGTGCCAGCAGCTTAGTCCCCGGACAGGGCCTAAACACTGAAGCTTTCTTT. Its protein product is CASSLVPGQGLNTEAFF. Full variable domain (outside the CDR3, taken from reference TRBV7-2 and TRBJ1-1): GAGVSQSPSNKVTEKGKDVELRCDPISGHTALYWYRQSLGQGLEFLIYFQGNSAPDKSGLPSDRFSAERTGGSVSTLTIQRTQQEDSAVYLCASSLVPGQGLNTEAFFGQGTRLTVV.